This is a list of T cell receptor beta chains from one sample in a study of T cell responses to AZD1222 COVID-19 vaccine. Using immunoSEQ multiplex PCR, the repertoire was profiled, and TCRdb retains in-frame clones only, with some absent. Of about 95,000 clones in the sample, 85% to 90% are singletons; the top ten hold 3.7%. The sequencing used peripheral blood, collected on day 0 of AZD1222 vaccination. These receptors all stem from an adult in good health. Both conserved end residues are trimmed from each CDR3. Each record gives: V gene, J gene, CDR3 protein.

>TRBV9|TRBJ2-1
ASSVRGQDYNEQF
>TRBV28|TRBJ2-7
ASSYGQRSSYEQY
>TRBV4-3|TRBJ1-6
ASSQDFLDGDNSPLH
>TRBV5-5|TRBJ1-3
ASTGWGNSGNTIY
>TRBV18|TRBJ1-6
ASSPSTVNNSPLH
>TRBV21-1|TRBJ1-6
ASSPLNGGLRAPLH
>TRBV7-8|TRBJ1-1
ASSLWILQTGYTEAF
>TRBV5-4|TRBJ2-5
ASSTTGQETQY
>TRBV11-2|TRBJ2-5
ASSPRTGDQETQY
>TRBV2|TRBJ1-5
ASSGRTEYQPQH
>TRBV14|TRBJ2-7
ASSPEVGGTGGLEQY
>TRBV5-1|TRBJ1-2
ASSLERTYGYT
>TRBV30|TRBJ1-2
AWIAPHRSYGYT
>TRBV9|TRBJ1-1
ASSPGTGETEAF
>TRBV7-9|TRBJ2-2
ASSQKRGANTGELF
>TRBV28|TRBJ1-4
ASSFPSRGLIEKLF
>TRBV28|TRBJ2-1
ASSNLRGGHNEQF
>TRBV9|TRBJ1-2
ASSVVGGRGVGYGYT
>TRBV5-4|TRBJ2-5
ASSFGPLSLAGGRQETQY
>TRBV5-1|TRBJ2-7
ASSRVGTYEQY
>TRBV20-1|TRBJ1-4
SAPDSEKLF
>TRBV19|TRBJ1-6
ASTFSYNSPLH
>TRBV24-1|TRBJ2-1
ATSDSQWGPINEQF
>TRBV5-5|TRBJ1-2
ASSLGVGFGYGYT
>TRBV5-1|TRBJ2-2
ASSSGTGELF
>TRBV11-1|TRBJ2-7
ASSSGQGPYEQY
>TRBV19|TRBJ2-3
ASRQSSDTQY
>TRBV11-2|TRBJ1-1
ASSLGTGPGTEAF
>TRBV6-6|TRBJ1-2
ASSLGGYGYT
>TRBV7-2|TRBJ1-4
ASTRSGNEKLF
>TRBV6-5|TRBJ1-1
ASSYSPLRTEAF
>TRBV6-2/TRBV6-3|TRBJ2-7
ASSRGSHSSYEQY
>TRBV9|TRBJ1-4
ASSVVGGDEKLF
>TRBV24-1|TRBJ2-1
ATSEPRTGKGDEQF
>TRBV7-6|TRBJ2-6
ASSLKATRGANVLT
>TRBV4-3|TRBJ2-5
ASSGTGGTETQY
>TRBV4-3|TRBJ1-2
ASSQDLGRQKHYGYT
>TRBV5-1|TRBJ2-5
ASRKGTSGPGGQETQY
>TRBV7-2|TRBJ2-2
ASSLGSGGTSVTGELF
>TRBV5-1|TRBJ2-7
ASMITSGDREQY
>TRBV5-5|TRBJ1-3
ASSRGRSSGNTIY
>TRBV30|TRBJ1-3
AWSVSRASSGNTIY
>TRBV18|TRBJ2-7
ASSPVGAGAYEQY
>TRBV9|TRBJ2-3
ASSVVSFPTDTQY
>TRBV15|TRBJ1-1
ATAGHRTEAF
>TRBV20-1|TRBJ1-5
SASFPPEATRWGHQPQH
>TRBV30|TRBJ1-1
AWRKGRSGTEAF
>TRBV11-3|TRBJ2-7
ASSSGQGKSYEQY
>TRBV9|TRBJ2-3
ASSARGGTDTQY
>TRBV5-6|TRBJ1-6
ASSADRQPSPLH
>TRBV6-2/TRBV6-3|TRBJ1-5
ASSLQGGQPQH
>TRBV4-3|TRBJ1-2
ASSQGTGAYGYT
>TRBV3-1/TRBV3-2|TRBJ2-3
ASSPSGGADTQY
>TRBV6-2/TRBV6-3|TRBJ2-2
ASSYRDGTGELF
>TRBV3-1/TRBV3-2|TRBJ1-4
ASSQTGTGHEKLF
>TRBV27|TRBJ2-7
ASNGRQGSSYEQY
>TRBV2|TRBJ2-3
ASLSRDSKSVDTQY
>TRBV7-9|TRBJ2-3
ASSLVAVNTDTQY